One sample yielded the 29 T cell receptor beta chains listed below, sequenced in a study of shared clonotypes between healthy human individuals. TCRdb's copy holds only in-frame clones and misses some; the assay was immunoSEQ multiplex PCR. This sample has more than 2 million clones, with more than 90% found just once. The sequenced material came from naive CD4+ T cells sorted from blood. Subset indicated: CD45RA+ positively selected. These receptors all come from a man aged 18 to 35 in good health.

This sequence joins TRBV7-2 and TRBJ1-1; D gene uncertain. CDR3 length equals 15 residues. V was shortened by 2 bases and J by 5 bases, with 15 bases between the two germline ends. CDR1 SGHTA and CDR2 FQGNSA come from the germline V gene. This chain's CDR3 is CASSLYILALTEAFF. As DNA, the CDR3 is TGTGCCAGCAGCTTATACATATTGGCACTGACTGAAGCTTTCTTT. The full variable domain, in which reference TRBV7-2 and TRBJ1-1 provide the parts outside the CDR3, is GAGVSQSPSNKVTEKGKDVELRCDPISGHTALYWYRQSLGQGLEFLIYFQGNSAPDKSGLPSDRFSAERTGGSVSTLTIQRTQQEDSAVYLCASSLYILALTEAFFGQGTRLTVV.

The chain combines TRBV7-9 with TRBJ1-2, with D perhaps matching TRBD1 (6 bases). The CDR3 consists of 14 residues. With 4 bases removed from V and 6 bases from J, the gap between germline ends came to 15 bases. From germline, CDR1 is SEHNR and CDR2 FQNEAQ (reference sequence). CDR3 nucleotide sequence: TGTGCCAGCAGCTCGTTTACAGGGTTCCATGGCTACACCTTC. Translated: CASSSFTGFHGYTF.

CDR3: CASSQGLLAPRGSSYNEQFF. CDR3 bases: TGCGCCAGCAGCCAAGGCCTACTAGCCCCGCGTGGATCATCCTACAATGAGCAGTTCTTC. The rearrangement uses TRBV4-1 and TRBJ2-1, with D possibly matching TRBD2 (6 bases). Germline-derived CDR1 and CDR2 are MGHRA and YSYEKL. This CDR3 region has 20 residues. Trimming stripped 1 base from V and 1 base from J, with 23 bases between.

The chain joins TRBV19 to TRBJ2-7, with TRBD2 identical over 14 bases. CDR3 length: 14 amino acids. Germline V gives CDR1 LNHDA, CDR2 SQIVND (reference sequence). J gave up 6 bases and V 6 bases, and 4 bases lay outside the gene matches. The CDR3 nucleotides are TGTGCCAGTAGGATGGGACTAGCGGGAGCCGAGCAGTACTTC. Translation gives CASRMGLAGAEQYF.

V is TRBV5-6 and J is TRBJ2-3, with TRBD1 matching 8 bases. The CDR3 contains 14 residues. Germline V gene sequence: CDR1 SGHDT, CDR2 YYEEEE. J gave up 6 bases and V 3 bases, and 6 bases lay outside the gene matches. The CDR3 coding sequence is TGTGCCAGCAGCTGGACAGGGCTAAAGGATACGCAGTATTTT. Protein sequence: CASSWTGLKDTQYF.

CDR3 residues: CATRQFNGKSTDTQYF. CDR3 coding DNA: TGTGCCACCAGGCAATTTAACGGGAAGAGCACAGATACGCAGTATTTT. The chain employs TRBV7-2 and TRBJ2-3; the D gene is possibly TRBD2 (5 bases). This CDR3 comprises 16 residues. The V gene's germline CDR1 is SGHTA and CDR2 FQGNSA. The V end lost 10 bases, the J end lost 0 bases, and 20 bases lay between the germline ends.

The chain carries TRBV2 and TRBJ1-2; D is unclear. Germline loops: CDR1 SNHLY, CDR2 FYNNEI. CDR3 length: 18 residues. Trimming removed 7 bases at V and 6 bases at J, with 30 bases between. Written as DNA, the CDR3 is TGTGCCAGCAAACCTTTTTTCTTCGGCGGCCAAGGAGAGGATGGCTACACCTTC. This codes for CASKPFFFGGQGEDGYTF.

The J gene is TRBJ1-1, the V gene TRBV7-2, with D unclear. The CDR3 consists of 13 residues. CDR1 SGHTA and CDR2 FQGNSA come from the germline V gene. Trimming took 2 bases from V and 7 from J, leaving 11 bases between them. The CDR3 coding sequence is TGTGCCAGCAGCTTAAGGAACTCCATTGAAGCTTTCTTT. Translating it yields CASSLRNSIEAFF.

J is TRBJ1-1 and V is TRBV7-9, with D unresolved. The CDR3 consists of 13 residues. Germline V gives CDR1 SEHNR, CDR2 FQNEAQ (reference sequence). V dropped 7 bases and J dropped 4 bases, with 13 bases sitting between them. The CDR3 DNA reads as TGTGCCAGCACGAAGTTCGGCGGCACTGAAGCTTTCTTT. Residues: CASTKFGGTEAFF.

The chain carries TRBV5-1 and TRBJ2-1; TRBD2 matches at 8 bases. Germline V CDR1 and CDR2: SGHRS, YFSETQ. The CDR3 spans 16 residues. Trimming removed 4 bases from V and 3 bases from J; junction bases left unmatched: 9. CDR3 loop: CASSPSPGLGYNEQFF. Written as DNA, the CDR3 is TGCGCCAGCAGCCCCTCTCCGGGACTAGGCTACAATGAGCAGTTCTTC.

V and J are TRBV11-2 and TRBJ1-5; D remains unclear. The V gene lost 5 bases and the J gene lost 2 bases, with 19 bases spanning the gap. The CDR3 contains 17 residues. Germline CDR1 reads SGHAT; CDR2 reads FQNNGV. The chain's CDR3 is CASSKGEVGQGNQPQHF. As DNA, the CDR3 is TGTGCCAGCAGCAAAGGCGAGGTGGGTCAGGGCAATCAGCCCCAGCATTTT. Full variable domain (outside the CDR3, taken from reference TRBV11-2 and TRBJ1-5): EAGVAQSPRYKIIEKRQSVAFWCNPISGHATLYWYQQILGQGPKLLIQFQNNGVVDDSQLPKDRFSAERLKGVDSTLKIQPAKLEDSAVYLCASSKGEVGQGNQPQHFGDGTRLSIL.

This sequence joins TRBV5-1 and TRBJ2-3, with a possible D match to TRBD1 (6 bases). CDR1 is SGHRS and CDR2 is YFSETQ in the germline V gene. The CDR3 extends over 15 amino acids. Trimming cost V 0 bases and J 6 bases, with 14 bases left between them. CDR3 region: CASSLDRAKGDTQYF. The CDR3 nucleotides read TGCGCCAGCAGCTTGGACAGGGCAAAAGGGGATACGCAGTATTTT.

The chain has TRBV11-3 and TRBJ2-3; 11 nucleotides align to TRBD2. The CDR3 runs 19 residues. V lost 6 bases, J lost 4 bases, and 18 bases stayed unmatched. CDR1 SGHNT and CDR2 YENEEA come from the germline V gene. The CDR3 bases are TGTGCCAGCAGTTTGGGTATCGGGTTAGCGGGGGGGCCGTCAGATACGCAGTATTTT. Translated: CASSLGIGLAGGPSDTQYF.

The chain joins TRBV7-2 to TRBJ2-7, with a weak D call TRBD2 (6 bases). The CDR3 totals 16 residues. The V end lost 5 bases, the J end lost 7 bases, and 24 bases lay between the germline ends. Germline values: CDR1 SGHTA, CDR2 FQGNSA. This chain's CDR3 is CASSVGLGLPPWEQYF. DNA of the CDR3: TGTGCCAGCAGCGTGGGACTTGGACTACCTCCTTGGGAGCAGTACTTC.

About this clone: Within the sample, other DNA sequences also encode this same CDR3. The chain is built from TRBV28 and TRBJ1-6, with 8 positions matching TRBD1. With V trimmed by 6 bases and J by 7 bases, 5 bases remained unmatched. Germline V gives CDR1 MDHEN, CDR2 SYDVKM. The CDR3 totals 14 residues. The CDR3 bases are TGTGCCAGCAGGACCGGACAGGGAAATTCACCCCTCCACTTT. As protein: CASRTGQGNSPLHF.

This chain joins TRBV11-2 and TRBJ2-2, with D uncertain. The V end was cut by 5 bases, the J end by 4 bases, with 17 bases between. This CDR3 contains 16 residues. Germline CDR1 is SGHAT and CDR2 is FQNNGV. The CDR3 nucleotides read TGTGCCAGCAGCCATGAAGACGGCAGATTCACCGGGGAGCTGTTTTTT. Residues: CASSHEDGRFTGELFF.

V and J are TRBV10-3 and TRBJ1-1; D gene uncertain. Germline V lookup: CDR1 ENHRY, CDR2 SYGVKD. The CDR3 covers 15 residues. V was shortened by 0 bases and J by 5 bases, with 13 bases between the two germline ends. The CDR3 nucleotides are TGTGCCATCAGTGAGTCCCGGGGTGTGTTTACTGAAGCTTTCTTT. Amino acids: CAISESRGVFTEAFF.

The CDR3 is CASSLDGRAGAIPSSYEQYF. CDR3 in DNA: TGTGCCAGCAGCTTAGATGGAAGAGCGGGGGCCATTCCGAGCTCCTACGAGCAGTACTTC. The chain joins TRBV7-6 to TRBJ2-7, with TRBD2 identical over 8 bases. The V segment lost 1 base and the J segment 0 bases; nucleotides outside the gene matches: 17. The CDR3 loop spans 20 amino acids. Germline CDR1 is SGHVS and CDR2 is FNYEAQ.

The chain joins TRBV4-1 to TRBJ1-5, with unresolved D. Between the trimmed V and J ends, which lost 0 bases and 7 bases, there was a span of 16 bases. Germline V gene data show CDR1 as MGHRA and CDR2 as YSYEKL. The CDR3 is 16 amino acids. The CDR3 is CASSQEPVVMNQPQHF. CDR3 sequence (DNA): TGCGCCAGCAGCCAAGAACCGGTAGTAATGAACCAGCCCCAGCATTTT.

The CDR3 spells CASSPGQGEGYTF. CDR3 coding DNA: TGCGCCAGCAGCCCAGGACAGGGGGAGGGCTACACCTTC. The V call is TRBV5-1, the J call TRBJ1-2; TRBD1 matches 10 bases. The CDR3 has 13 residues. From germline, CDR1 is SGHRS and CDR2 YFSETQ. The J segment lost 8 bases and the V segment lost 4 bases, leaving 5 bases of the junction unmatched.

This chain connects TRBV5-6 to TRBJ2-1, with D perhaps matching TRBD2 (6 bases). The V gene's germline CDR1 is SGHDT and CDR2 YYEEEE. With 0 bases removed from V and 4 bases from J, the gap between germline ends came to 17 bases. This CDR3 has 17 residues. The CDR3 region has the DNA TGTGCCAGCAGCTTGGGAGTGGAGGGCCGACTTTACAATGAGCAGTTCTTC. It codes for CASSLGVEGRLYNEQFF.

Comment on this clone: This sample also contains other DNA sequences that code for the same CDR3. The CDR3 DNA reads TGTGCCAGCAGTTCCCCCGGGGAGCTGTTTTTT. Its translation: CASSSPGELFF. This rearrangement joins TRBV6-5 to TRBJ2-2, with unresolved D. Germline loops: CDR1 MNHEY, CDR2 SVGAGI. V lost 4 bases and J lost 6, with 3 bases in between. The CDR3 totals 11 residues.

This chain uses TRBV7-9 with TRBJ1-2; D gene ambiguous. Germline CDR1 and CDR2: SEHNR and FQNEAQ (reference sequence). Trimming cost V 2 bases and J 5 bases, with 15 bases left between them. The CDR3 runs to 15 residues. This CDR3 is CASSLSGGLGYGYTF. CDR3 DNA sequence: TGTGCCAGCAGCTTAAGTGGAGGTCTGGGATATGGCTACACCTTC.

The chain combines TRBV5-1 with TRBJ2-2; D uncertain. Trimming took off 4 bases at V and 2 bases at J, with 12 bases between the two ends. The CDR3 length is 15 residues. CDR1 and CDR2 (germline): SGHRS, YFSETQ. The CDR3 spells CASSRQTVNTGELFF. CDR3 bases: TGCGCCAGCAGCCGCCAAACAGTTAACACCGGGGAGCTGTTTTTT.

With regard to this clone: Other DNA sequences in this specimen translate into the identical CDR3. V and J are TRBV30 and TRBJ2-1; D remains unclear. CDR1 and CDR2 (germline): GTSNPN, SVGIG (reference sequence). This CDR3 region has 13 residues. Trimming stripped 2 bases from V and 2 bases from J, with 7 bases between. The CDR3 sequence: CAWSPGPYNEQFF. The DNA for the CDR3 is TGTGCCTGGAGTCCGGGCCCCTACAATGAGCAGTTCTTC.

This clone occurred once. This chain joins TRBV28 and TRBJ2-7, with 9 nucleotides matching TRBD1. Germline CDR1 is MDHEN and CDR2 is SYDVKM. V was clipped by 2 bases and J by 2 bases; unmatched bases: 4. The CDR3 covers 15 residues. In nucleotides, the CDR3 is TGTGCCAGCAGTTTAGCGGGACAGGGTACCTACGAGCAGTACTTC. Its translation: CASSLAGQGTYEQYF.

The chain couples TRBV30 to TRBJ2-3; maybe TRBD1 (5 bases). This CDR3 is 14 amino acids long. Per germline, CDR1 GTSNPN and CDR2 SVGIG (reference sequence). V lost 0 bases, J lost 4 bases, and 11 bases lay in between. The CDR3 sequence is CAWSVLARADTQYF. The CDR3 nucleotides read TGTGCCTGGAGTGTATTGGCCAGGGCAGATACGCAGTATTTT.

The chain employs TRBV27 and TRBJ2-1; possibly TRBD1 for D (5 bases). Germline V CDR1 and CDR2: MNHEY, SMNVEV (reference sequence). The length of the CDR3 is 13 residues. V lost 5 bases and J 3 bases, leaving 8 bases between the germline ends. The CDR3 region has the DNA TGTGCCAGCAGTCGGCAGGGCTACAATGAGCAGTTCTTC. The encoded protein is CASSRQGYNEQFF.

V gene TRBV19 combines with J gene TRBJ2-7; D remains unclear. The CDR3 extends over 15 amino acids. The germline V gene encodes CDR1 LNHDA and CDR2 SQIVND (reference sequence). Trimming took 6 bases from V and 2 from J, leaving 17 bases between them. The CDR3 DNA reads TGTGCCAGTAGCGGCCCCCGCGACACGACCTACGAGCAGTACTTC. Encoded protein: CASSGPRDTTYEQYF.